The T cell receptor (beta chain) described here comes from a study of T and B cells in COVID-19 patients. Overall study context: Peripheral blood came from COVID-19 patients with active infection or after recovery. Recovered patients mostly had mild to moderate COVID-19 managed as outpatients. Critical illness requiring mechanical ventilation or extracorporeal membrane oxygenation affected about 65% of the 20 active-infection patients.

As concerns this clonotype: Its cognate antigen is unknown.

TRB was amplified from approximately 250-480 ng of blood genomic DNA. Multiplex PCR with BIOMED2 TRB-A/B primer pools amplified TRB rearrangements. TCRdb reprocessed the multiplex PCR reads via MiXCR and lists one record per CDR3 protein. Here the sample spans thousands of distinct CDR3 sequences, under 30% being singletons. Study results and limitations: Highly clonal in active COVID-19, TRB repertoires exceeded healthy-donor diversity and richness at recovery.

Germline V gene lookup returns CDR1 SGHTA and CDR2 FQGNSA. This CDR3 is 14 amino acids long. V was cut by 5 bases and J by 7 bases, with 14 bases left in between. The receptor was derived from a human donor who had recovered from COVID-19. The specimen was blood. The chain has TRBV7-2 and TRBJ2-2; D might be TRBD1 (5 bases). The CDR3 sequence is CASSAVGAVGELFF. The CDR3 DNA is TGTGCCAGCAGCGCCGTAGGGGCGGTCGGGGAGCTGTTTTTT.